Included here is one T cell receptor beta chain sequence, with context. The antigen remains unidentified. The CDR3 is 18 residues long. With 3 bases clipped from V and 0 bases from J, the junction kept 9 bases outside the gene matches. Germline lookup yields CDR1 SGHNT and CDR2 YENEEA. This sample was taken from a study of T-cell memory formation after mild COVID-19. General observations from the study: The study detected some responding clones in pre-infection memory, suggesting cross-reactive memory joined.

In TCRdb, the 5' RACE reads were re-called with MiXCR into one record per CDR3 protein. The table records 200,000 to 250,000 distinct CDR3 sequences, less than 20% of them present only once. The chain joins TRBV11-3 to TRBJ1-5; 9 positions match TRBD1. Input material: PBMCs or a T cell subset sorted from them (not recorded which). The receptor's source is a man between 18 and 29 years old who had mild COVID-19 (a few samples of this study predate the infection). Cell type and time point are not known. The CDR3 region is CASSLGQGTVYSNQPQHF. The CDR3 DNA is TGTGCCAGCAGCTTGGGACAGGGTACGGTTTATAGCAATCAGCCCCAGCATTTT.